This TCR beta chain originates from a study of cytotoxic CD8 clonotypes in ibrutinib-treated CLL. Generated by immunoSEQ multiplex PCR, the TCRdb table keeps only in-frame clones and is missing some. This sample has 150,000 to 250,000 clones, with about two thirds found just once. CDR3 size: 17 residues. The V end was cut by 6 bases, the J end by 0 bases, with 19 bases between. The V gene's germline CDR1 is MNHEY and CDR2 SMNVEV (reference sequence). Sample: PBMCs, taken after 24 months of ibrutinib treatment. The receptor was isolated from a human donor with chronic lymphocytic leukemia. This rearrangement joins TRBV27 to TRBJ2-3, with TRBD1 as a possible D gene (6 bases). The CDR3 sequence is CASSPTRPGVSTDTQYF. In DNA form, the CDR3 reads TGTGCCAGCAGCCCAACAAGACCAGGGGTCAGCACAGATACGCAGTATTTT.